This TCR beta chain was observed in a study of cytomegalovirus exposure and HLA in healthy donors. Turning to this clone: The antigen is not known.

Findings of the study overall: An analysis that was carried out later associated 15,000 to 20,000 TCR beta sequences with HLA alleles at 0.05 false discovery rate. A later analysis showed that HLA-associated TCR beta chains had undergone more clonal expansion than equally common others. An Asian-associated ancestry cluster reportedly showed fewer N-insertions than the roughly 700-donor mean in a later analysis.

The primer mix had 60 Vbeta and 13 Jbeta primers. Generated by immunoSEQ multiplex PCR, the TCRdb table keeps only in-frame clones and is missing some. Among roughly 140,000 clones, approximately 84% were seen once, and the ten largest hold 2% to 2.5%. This clonotype was obtained from a woman aged 18-30 years in good health and CMV-seronegative. The specimen was PBMCs.

This CDR3 is CASSIGGGAVTGELFF. The DNA of the CDR3 is TGTGCCAGTAGTATAGGTGGGGGGGCCGTCACCGGGGAGCTGTTTTTT. This sequence joins TRBV19 and TRBJ2-2; possibly TRBD2 for D (7 bases). V was cut by 1 base and J by 4 bases, with 13 bases left in between. There are 16 residues in the CDR3. From germline, CDR1 is LNHDA and CDR2 SQIVND (reference sequence).